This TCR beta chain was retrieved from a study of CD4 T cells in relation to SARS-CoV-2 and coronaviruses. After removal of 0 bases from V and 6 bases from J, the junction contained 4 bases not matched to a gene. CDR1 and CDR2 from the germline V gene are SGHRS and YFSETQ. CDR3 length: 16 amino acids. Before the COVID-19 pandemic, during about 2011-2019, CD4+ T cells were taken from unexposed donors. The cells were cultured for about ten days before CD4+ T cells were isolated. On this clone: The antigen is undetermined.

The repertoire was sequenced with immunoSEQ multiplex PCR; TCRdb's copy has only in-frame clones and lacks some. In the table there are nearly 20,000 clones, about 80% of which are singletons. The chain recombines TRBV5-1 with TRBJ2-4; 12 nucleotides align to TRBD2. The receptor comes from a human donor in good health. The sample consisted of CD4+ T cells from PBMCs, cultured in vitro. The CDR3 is CASSLGTSGIGNIQYF. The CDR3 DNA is TGCGCCAGCAGCTTGGGGACTAGCGGGATTGGAAACATTCAGTACTTC.